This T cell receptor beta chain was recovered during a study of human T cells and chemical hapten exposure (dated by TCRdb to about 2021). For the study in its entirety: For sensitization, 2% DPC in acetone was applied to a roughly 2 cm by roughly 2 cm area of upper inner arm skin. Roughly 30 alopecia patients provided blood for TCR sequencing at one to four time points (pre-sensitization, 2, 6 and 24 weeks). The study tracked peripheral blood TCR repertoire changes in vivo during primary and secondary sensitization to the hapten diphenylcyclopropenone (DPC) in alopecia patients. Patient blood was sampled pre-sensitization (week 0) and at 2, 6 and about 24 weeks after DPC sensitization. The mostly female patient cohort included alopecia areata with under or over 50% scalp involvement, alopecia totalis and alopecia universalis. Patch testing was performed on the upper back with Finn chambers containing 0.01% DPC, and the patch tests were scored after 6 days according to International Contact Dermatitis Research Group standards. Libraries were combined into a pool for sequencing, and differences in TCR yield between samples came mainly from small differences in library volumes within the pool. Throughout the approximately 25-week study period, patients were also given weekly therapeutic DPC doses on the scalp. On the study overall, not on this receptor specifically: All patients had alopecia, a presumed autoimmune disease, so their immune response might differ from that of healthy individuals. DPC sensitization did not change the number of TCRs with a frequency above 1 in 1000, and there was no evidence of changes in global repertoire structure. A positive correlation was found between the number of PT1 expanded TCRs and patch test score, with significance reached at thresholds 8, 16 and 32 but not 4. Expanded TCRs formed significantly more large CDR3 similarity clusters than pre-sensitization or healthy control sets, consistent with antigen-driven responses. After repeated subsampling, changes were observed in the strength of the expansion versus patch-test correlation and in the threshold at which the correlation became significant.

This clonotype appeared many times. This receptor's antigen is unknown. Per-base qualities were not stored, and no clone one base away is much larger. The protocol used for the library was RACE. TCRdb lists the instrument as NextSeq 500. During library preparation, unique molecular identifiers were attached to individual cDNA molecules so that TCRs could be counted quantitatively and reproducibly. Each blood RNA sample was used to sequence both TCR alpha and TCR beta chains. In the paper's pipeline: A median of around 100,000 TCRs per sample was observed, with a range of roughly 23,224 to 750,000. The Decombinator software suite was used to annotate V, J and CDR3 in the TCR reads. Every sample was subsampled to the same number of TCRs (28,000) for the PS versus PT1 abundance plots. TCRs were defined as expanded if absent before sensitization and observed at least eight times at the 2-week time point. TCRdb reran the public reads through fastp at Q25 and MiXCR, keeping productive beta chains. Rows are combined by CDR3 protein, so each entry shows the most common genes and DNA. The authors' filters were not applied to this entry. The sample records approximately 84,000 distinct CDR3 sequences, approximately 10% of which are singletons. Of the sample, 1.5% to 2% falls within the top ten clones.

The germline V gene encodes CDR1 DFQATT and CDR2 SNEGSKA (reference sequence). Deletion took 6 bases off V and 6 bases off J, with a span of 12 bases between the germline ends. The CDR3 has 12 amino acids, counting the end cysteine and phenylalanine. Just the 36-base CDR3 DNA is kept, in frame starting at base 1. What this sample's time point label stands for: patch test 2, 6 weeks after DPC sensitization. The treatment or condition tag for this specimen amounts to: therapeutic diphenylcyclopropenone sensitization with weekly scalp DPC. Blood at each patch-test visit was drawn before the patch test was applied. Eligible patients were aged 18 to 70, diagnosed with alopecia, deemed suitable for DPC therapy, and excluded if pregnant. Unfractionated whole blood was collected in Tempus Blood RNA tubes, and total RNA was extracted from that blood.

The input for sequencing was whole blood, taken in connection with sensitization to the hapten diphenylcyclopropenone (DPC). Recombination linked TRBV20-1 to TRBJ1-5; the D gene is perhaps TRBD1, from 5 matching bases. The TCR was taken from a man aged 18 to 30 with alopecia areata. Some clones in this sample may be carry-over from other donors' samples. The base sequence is TGCAGTGCGCGAAGGGGATCTCAGCCCCAGCATTTT. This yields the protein CSARRGSQPQHF.